Following are 7 T cell receptor beta chains from one sample sequenced in a study of cytomegalovirus exposure and HLA in healthy donors. In the PCR, 60 Vbeta and 13 Jbeta primers were used. Repertoires were generated with immunoSEQ multiplex PCR, while TCRdb's copy carries only in-frame clones and drops some. The table has about 130,000 clones, roughly 80% seen once; the top ten hold approximately 4%. Sequences were obtained from PBMCs. These receptors all stem from a man aged 18 to 35 in good health and CMV-seropositive.

The CDR3 nucleotides are TGTGCCAGCAGCCCCGGGACAGGCGGTGAAGCTTTCTTT. It translates to CASSPGTGGEAFF. V usage is TRBV5-4 and J usage is TRBJ1-1, with TRBD1 identical over 8 bases. This CDR3 has 13 amino acids. Per germline, CDR1 SGHNT and CDR2 YYREEE (reference sequence). Trimming at V came to 4 bases and at J to 7 bases, leaving 6 bases not matched to a gene.

V gene TRBV7-2 combines with J gene TRBJ2-3, with 12 bases aligning to TRBD2. The germline CDR1 and CDR2 sequences are SGHTA and FQGNSA. This CDR3 contains 14 residues. The trim removed 6 bases at V and 6 bases at J, leaving 4 bases unmatched. Written as DNA, the CDR3 is TGTGCCAGCAGACTAGCGGGGGGCCCCGATACGCAGTATTTT. Its translation is CASRLAGGPDTQYF.

This rearrangement joins TRBV5-1 to TRBJ1-6, with a possible D match to TRBD1 (5 bases). Trimming took 4 bases from V and 6 from J, leaving 20 bases between them. CDR3 length: 17 amino acids. CDR1 and CDR2 from the germline V gene are SGHRS and YFSETQ. The CDR3: CASSINGRAGRNSPLHF. CDR3 coding DNA: TGCGCCAGCAGCATAAACGGGAGAGCGGGACGTAATTCACCCCTCCACTTT.

The rearrangement uses TRBV6-6 and TRBJ2-7, with D perhaps TRBD2 (5 bases). Trimming left V 0 bases short and J 2 bases short, with 11 bases between. The germline V gene has CDR1 MNHNY and CDR2 SVGAGI (reference sequence). The CDR3 is 15 amino acids. The CDR3 protein is CASSYSPGVPYEQYF. CDR3 bases: TGTGCCAGCAGTTACTCTCCCGGGGTCCCCTACGAGCAGTACTTC.

The rearrangement joins TRBV18 to TRBJ1-1; 8 bases fit TRBD1. With 4 bases clipped from V and 0 bases from J, the junction kept 4 bases outside the gene matches. This CDR3 has 15 amino acids. Germline assignment: CDR1 KGHSH and CDR2 LQKENI. CDR3 DNA sequence: TGTGCCAGCTCACGGGACAGGCCCATGAACACTGAAGCTTTCTTT. Amino acid sequence: CASSRDRPMNTEAFF.

Regarding this clone: Other DNA sequences from this sample encode an identical CDR3 as well. The chain has TRBV5-1 and TRBJ2-2; 7 nucleotides line up with TRBD1. In germline, CDR1 is SGHRS, CDR2 YFSETQ. The CDR3 loop spans 14 amino acids. Germline trimming cut 0 bases from V and 5 bases from J; bases unmatched to any gene: 1. CDR3 amino acids: CASSLVQGTGELFF. CDR3 DNA: TGCGCCAGCAGCTTGGTACAGGGGACCGGGGAGCTGTTTTTT. Based on the CDR3 plus reference TRBV5-1 and TRBJ2-2, the full variable domain is KAGVTQTPRYLIKTRGQQVTLSCSPISGHRSVSWYQQTPGQGLQFLFEYFSETQRNKGNFPGRFSGRQFSNSRSEMNVSTLELGDSALYLCASSLVQGTGELFFGEGSRLTVL.

This clone was observed a single time. V and J are TRBV7-9 and TRBJ1-1; 8 nucleotides align to TRBD1. The V gene's germline CDR1 is SEHNR and CDR2 FQNEAQ (reference sequence). CDR3 length: 14 residues. V lost 1 base to trimming and J lost 6 bases; unmatched junction nucleotides: 4. The DNA of the CDR3 is TGTGCCAGCAGCTTAGGACAGGGGTTCGCTGAAGCTTTCTTT. Residues: CASSLGQGFAEAFF.